The TCR beta chain described here comes from a study of shared clonotypes between healthy human individuals. The CDR3 loop spans 13 amino acids. V gave up 5 bases and J gave up 3 bases, with 9 bases separating them. The table came from immunoSEQ multiplex PCR; TCRdb's copy has only in-frame clones and leaves some out. The sample has hundreds of thousands of clones, around 79% seen once; the top ten hold less than 15%. The TCR was taken from a woman in her thirties or forties in good health. Some clones in this sample may be carry-over from other donors' samples. V and J are TRBV6-7 and TRBJ2-3, with D unclear. TRBV6-7 is an open reading frame, and its role is uncertain. Material: PBMCs. This chain's CDR3 is CASSHFTTDTQYF. The CDR3 DNA follows: TGTGCCAGCAGTCACTTCACGACAGATACGCAGTATTTT.